The clone carrying this T cell receptor beta chain was found once. Its matching antigen is unknown. Each CDR3 protein gets one entry after TCRdb re-called the multiplex PCR reads with MiXCR. The table shows about 270,000 distinct CDR3 sequences, with 30% occurring only once. This specimen belongs to a study of breast tumors, draining lymph nodes, adjacent tissues. Study-wide results and caveats: Data only fit, rather than demonstrated, lymph node origin of most tumor T cells. Luminal-like breast cancer showed significantly greater tumor-nontumor repertoire similarity than basal-like breast cancer did.

The lymph nodes were axillary draining lymph nodes from breast cancer patients. Trimming removed 4 bases at V and 6 bases at J, with 13 bases between. The CDR3 loop spans 14 amino acids. CDR1 and CDR2 from the germline V gene are MNHEY and SVGAGI. The chain employs TRBV6-5 and TRBJ2-4, with D perhaps matching TRBD2 (5 bases). This TCR came from a female donor with breast cancer. Some clones in this sample may be carry-over from other donors' samples. Material: axillary lymph node tissue. The CDR3 spells CASSSLAYLNIQYF. In nucleotides, the CDR3 is TGTGCCAGCAGTTCATTAGCGTACCTAAACATTCAGTACTTC.